This TCR beta chain stems from a study of blood T cells in healthy people across ages. For the second PCR, which ran for 7 to 11 cycles, a sample-barcoded 5' primer and a J-beta primer mix were used. TCRdb itself ran the 5' RACE reads through MiXCR, one entry per CDR3 protein. The repertoire consists of roughly 700,000 distinct CDR3 sequences, with 49% occurring once and the leading ten covering 25% to 35%. The CDR3 is made up of 13 amino acids. Looked up from germline, CDR1 is LNHDA and CDR2 is SQIVND (reference sequence). V lost 7 bases and J 4 bases, leaving 11 bases between the germline ends. The sequence derives from a woman aged 55-70 years in good health. Sequenced sample: blood. The chain links TRBV19 to TRBJ2-1; tentatively, D is TRBD2 (5 bases). CDR3 nucleotides: TGTGCCAGTAATAGAAGACTATACAATGAGCAGTTCTTC. This gives the protein CASNRRLYNEQFF. The full variable domain, rest sourced from reference TRBV19 and TRBJ2-1, is DGGITQSPKYLFRKEGQNVTLSCEQNLNHDAMYWYRQDPGQGLRLIYYSQIVNDFQKGDIAEGYSVSREKKESFPLTVTSAQKNPTAFYLCASNRRLYNEQFFGPGTRLTVL.